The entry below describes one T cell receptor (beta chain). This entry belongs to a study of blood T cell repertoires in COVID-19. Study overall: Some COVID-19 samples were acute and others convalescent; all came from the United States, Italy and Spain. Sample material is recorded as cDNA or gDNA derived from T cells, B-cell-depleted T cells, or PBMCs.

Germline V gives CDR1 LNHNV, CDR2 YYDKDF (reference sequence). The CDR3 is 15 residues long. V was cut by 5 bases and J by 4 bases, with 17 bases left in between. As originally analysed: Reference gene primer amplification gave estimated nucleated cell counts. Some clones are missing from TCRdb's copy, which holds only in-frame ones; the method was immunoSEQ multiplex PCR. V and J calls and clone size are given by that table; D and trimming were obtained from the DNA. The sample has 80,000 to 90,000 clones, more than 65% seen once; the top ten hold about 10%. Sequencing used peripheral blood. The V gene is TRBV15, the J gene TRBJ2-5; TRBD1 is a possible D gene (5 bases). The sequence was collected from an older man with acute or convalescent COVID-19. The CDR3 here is CATSGRVLNRETQYF. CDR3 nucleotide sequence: TGTGCCACCAGCGGCAGGGTTTTGAATCGAGAGACCCAGTACTTC.